The rows below give T cell receptor beta chains drawn from one sample of a study of identical twins. TCRdb re-called the 5' RACE reads with MiXCR, one entry per CDR3 protein. The sample contains 500,000 or so distinct CDR3 sequences, approximately 15% of which appear only once. These data were likewise used in another study, on yellow fever vaccine responses in identical twins.

The sequencing sample was made of CD4+ T cells sorted from blood. The receptors here all came from a woman aged 18 to 35 in good health. Both conserved end residues are part of each CDR3. Each record gives: V gene, clone size, J gene, CDR3 length, CDR3 protein. Size values are once, few and many counts, or a class for expanded clones, and some rows have none.

V gene: TRBV20-1
clone size: -
J gene: TRBJ2-1
CDR3 length: 15
CDR3 protein: CSARATSGYYNEQFF

V gene: TRBV7-2
clone size: many
J gene: TRBJ1-6
CDR3 length: 14
CDR3 protein: CASSYGQGYSPLHF

V gene: TRBV20-1
clone size: few
J gene: TRBJ2-1
CDR3 length: 15
CDR3 protein: CSAFSPGLPMGEQFF

V gene: TRBV4-3
clone size: -
J gene: TRBJ2-1
CDR3 length: 15
CDR3 protein: CASSQSDRQRHEQFF

V gene: TRBV6-5
clone size: -
J gene: TRBJ2-7
CDR3 length: 16
CDR3 protein: CASSYSTSGRAYEQYF

V gene: TRBV7-9
clone size: many
J gene: TRBJ2-1
CDR3 length: 12
CDR3 protein: CASSLVRDEQFF

V gene: TRBV18
clone size: -
J gene: TRBJ2-7
CDR3 length: 13
CDR3 protein: CASSPPAPYEQYF

V gene: TRBV7-2
clone size: -
J gene: TRBJ2-7
CDR3 length: 13
CDR3 protein: CASSLEGTSGQYF

V gene: TRBV6-2/TRBV6-3
clone size: -
J gene: TRBJ2-1
CDR3 length: 14
CDR3 protein: CASSGRTGRNEQFF

V gene: TRBV5-1
clone size: few
J gene: TRBJ1-1
CDR3 length: 15
CDR3 protein: CASSLENLSVSEAFF

V gene: TRBV29-1
clone size: -
J gene: TRBJ1-2
CDR3 length: 9
CDR3 protein: CSVDSGYTF

V gene: TRBV12-3/TRBV12-4
clone size: -
J gene: TRBJ2-1
CDR3 length: 16
CDR3 protein: CASSLATSGSTNEQFF

V gene: TRBV7-8
clone size: -
J gene: TRBJ2-2
CDR3 length: 16
CDR3 protein: CASSWNRAGGTGELFF

V gene: TRBV7-9
clone size: -
J gene: TRBJ2-1
CDR3 length: 15
CDR3 protein: CASSISGSGYNEQFF

V gene: TRBV12-3/TRBV12-4
clone size: few
J gene: TRBJ2-2
CDR3 length: 20
CDR3 protein: CASSHLLGTSGRLNAGELFF

V gene: TRBV11-1
clone size: few
J gene: TRBJ2-1
CDR3 length: 17
CDR3 protein: CASSAGSGSSSYNEQFF